Following are 26 T cell receptor beta chains from one sample sequenced in a study of cytomegalovirus exposure and HLA in healthy donors. Only in-frame clones appear in the TCRdb table, and some are missing; sequencing was by immunoSEQ multiplex PCR. The data contain 100,000 to 150,000 clones, around 94% of them seen just once; the ten biggest clones take up roughly 1.2%. The sequenced sample consisted of PBMCs. Receptor source: a woman between 18 and 30 years old in good health and CMV-seronegative.

The gene calls are TRBV9 and TRBJ1-4, with D possibly TRBD1 on 5 matching bases. The CDR3 extends over 16 amino acids. Germline V lookup: CDR1 SGDLS, CDR2 YYNGEE. V shed 1 base and J shed 4 bases, with 14 bases lying between them. CDR3 bases: TGTGCCAGCAGCGTAAGCCCCACAGGCCGTAATGAAAAACTGTTTTTT. Its translation is CASSVSPTGRNEKLFF.

This chain connects TRBV30 to TRBJ1-5; no firm D call. Germline CDR1 reads GTSNPN; CDR2 reads SVGIG (reference sequence). There are 12 residues in the CDR3. Trimming stripped 5 bases from V and 4 bases from J, with 9 bases between. The chain's CDR3 is CAWGWENQPQHF. In nucleotides, the CDR3 is TGTGCCTGGGGGTGGGAGAATCAGCCCCAGCATTTT. Full variable domain (missing parts from reference TRBV30 and TRBJ1-5): SQTIHQWPATLVQPVGSPLSLECTVEGTSNPNLYWYRQAAGRGLQLLFYSVGIGQISSEVPQNLSASRPQDRQFILSSKKLLLSDSGFYLCAWGWENQPQHFGDGTRLSIL.

V gene TRBV19 combines with J gene TRBJ2-7; D possibly corresponds to TRBD1 (5 bases). This CDR3 has 11 amino acids. Trimming stripped 8 bases from V and 6 bases from J, with 11 bases between. The germline CDR1 and CDR2 sequences are LNHDA and SQIVND (reference sequence). CDR3 DNA: TGTGCCAGTGGGGCGGCGGCCGAGCAGTACTTC. Its protein product is CASGAAAEQYF.

The chain couples TRBV7-9 to TRBJ1-5; TRBD1 matches at 7 bases. Germline loops: CDR1 SEHNR, CDR2 FQNEAQ (reference sequence). This CDR3 contains 15 residues. The ends lost 5 bases at V and 0 bases at J; junction bases unmatched: 4. In DNA form, the CDR3 reads TGTGCCAGCAGCGATGGGACAGTTAGCAATCAGCCCCAGCATTTT. Its protein is CASSDGTVSNQPQHF.

This chain uses TRBV5-4 with TRBJ2-7, with 12 bases lining up with TRBD2. Germline-derived CDR1 and CDR2 are SGHNT and YYREEE (reference sequence). CDR3 length equals 15 residues. The J segment lost 3 bases and the V segment lost 3 bases, leaving 4 bases of the junction unmatched. The CDR3 sequence is CASSSRLAGDYEQYF. In DNA form, the CDR3 reads TGTGCCAGCAGCTCCCGACTAGCGGGAGACTACGAGCAGTACTTC.

The chain combines TRBV19 with TRBJ1-1, with D tentatively TRBD1 (6 bases). Trimming took off 9 bases at V and 4 bases at J, with 21 bases between the two ends. The CDR3 is 15 amino acids. Germline assignment: CDR1 LNHDA and CDR2 SQIVND (reference sequence). The CDR3 DNA reads TGTGCCAGCCTGTGCAGGGGTGTCGACTGCACTGAAGCTTTCTTT. It specifies CASLCRGVDCTEAFF.

The chain's CDR3 is CASSQLTSGSDEQFF. CDR3 sequence (DNA): TGTGCCAGCAGCCAATTGACTAGCGGGAGTGATGAGCAGTTCTTC. The chain carries TRBV16 and TRBJ2-1; TRBD2 matches 12 bases. This CDR3 is 15 amino acids long. The germline V gene has CDR1 KGHSY and CDR2 FQNENV. V lost 1 base, J lost 8 bases, and 3 bases stayed unmatched.

This clone was detected once. This chain joins TRBV2 and TRBJ1-3; D is unclear. Deletions cut 0 bases from V and 9 bases from J, with 18 bases between. The CDR3 consists of 16 residues. Germline-derived CDR1 and CDR2 are SNHLY and FYNNEI. This CDR3 is CASSEAGEARISTIYF. As DNA, the CDR3 is TGTGCCAGCAGTGAAGCCGGAGAGGCTCGTATTAGCACCATATATTTT.

This chain connects TRBV28 to TRBJ1-2; 7 nucleotides match TRBD1. The V gene end was trimmed by 8 bases and the J gene end by 4 bases; junction bases not matched to a gene: 10. This CDR3 has 14 amino acids. Germline V gives CDR1 MDHEN, CDR2 SYDVKM. CDR3 nucleotide sequence: TGTGCCAGCTACCCCCAGGGGGGTTCCTATGGCTACACCTTC. This translates into CASYPQGGSYGYTF.

The chain carries TRBV30 and TRBJ1-5; TRBD1 aligns across 8 bases. Per the germline V gene, CDR1 is GTSNPN and CDR2 is SVGIG (reference sequence). V trimming: 8 bases; J trimming: 3 bases; junction bases outside the gene matches: 6. The CDR3 has 13 residues. The CDR3 here is CALGQGDNQPQHF. CDR3 sequence (DNA): TGTGCCCTAGGACAGGGAGACAATCAGCCCCAGCATTTT.

The chain is built from TRBV28 and TRBJ2-1; D perhaps matches TRBD2 (5 bases). This CDR3 is built from 11 residues. The V end was cut by 4 bases, the J end by 9 bases, with 7 bases between. Germline V CDR1 and CDR2: MDHEN, SYDVKM. The CDR3 spells CASSYEGEQFF. CDR3 DNA sequence: TGTGCCAGCAGTTATGAGGGTGAGCAGTTCTTC.

The V call is TRBV5-5, the J call TRBJ2-1; 9 bases line up with TRBD2. Germline lookup yields CDR1 SGHKS and CDR2 YYEKEE (reference sequence). This CDR3 is 15 amino acids long. Losses at the gene ends were 6 bases for V and 3 bases for J; bases not matched to a gene: 7. CDR3 nucleotides: TGTGCCAGCACTGAGAGAGCGGGGGGCTACAATGAGCAGTTCTTC. It specifies CASTERAGGYNEQFF.

V usage is TRBV19 and J usage is TRBJ2-7, with D possibly TRBD2 on 6 matching bases. This CDR3 comprises 12 residues. Germline V CDR1 and CDR2: LNHDA, SQIVND (reference sequence). Trimming took 9 bases from V and 7 from J, leaving 16 bases between them. This chain's CDR3 is CASMGDRGEQYF. Here the CDR3 DNA reads TGTGCCAGCATGGGGGATCGGGGGGAGCAGTACTTC.

The chain employs TRBV6-1 and TRBJ1-2; D gene unclear. The germline V and J ends were trimmed by 2 bases and 0 bases, with 10 bases remaining between them. The germline gives CDR1 MNHNS, CDR2 SASEGT. CDR3 length: 15 residues. CDR3 region: CASSESYRANYGYTF. The CDR3 nucleotides read TGTGCCAGCAGTGAATCTTACAGAGCTAACTATGGCTACACCTTC.

The J gene is TRBJ2-1, the V gene TRBV7-3; D remains unclear. The CDR3 totals 13 residues. The V gene's germline CDR1 is SGHTA and CDR2 FQGTGA. Deletions cut 5 bases from V and 2 bases from J, with 7 bases between. The CDR3: CASSLGTYNEQFF. The DNA for the CDR3 is TGTGCCAGCAGCCTAGGAACCTACAATGAGCAGTTCTTC.

This rearrangement joins TRBV7-9 to TRBJ2-1, with 11 bases lining up with TRBD2. CDR3 length: 15 amino acids. The ends lost 3 bases at V and 4 bases at J; junction bases unmatched: 2. CDR1 and CDR2 (germline): SEHNR, FQNEAQ (reference sequence). CDR3 in DNA: TGTGCCAGCAGCTTTACTAGCGGGGGTTACAATGAGCAGTTCTTC. Its translation is CASSFTSGGYNEQFF.

This rearrangement joins TRBV4-1 to TRBJ2-3; possible D gene TRBD2, 6 bases. Trimming took off 2 bases at V and 5 bases at J, with 14 bases between the two ends. Per germline, CDR1 MGHRA and CDR2 YSYEKL. This CDR3 contains 15 residues. CDR3 region: CASSQPGGGGDTQYF. In DNA form, the CDR3 reads TGCGCCAGCAGCCAACCCGGGGGAGGAGGAGATACGCAGTATTTT.

The chain couples TRBV6-6 to TRBJ2-7; unclear D gene. The V and J ends lost 6 bases and 2 bases respectively, with 11 bases between them. The length of the CDR3 is 13 residues. Germline V gene data show CDR1 as MNHNY and CDR2 as SVGAGI (reference sequence). The CDR3 protein is CASSYNSAYEQYF. The CDR3 bases are TGTGCCAGCAGCTACAACAGTGCCTACGAGCAGTACTTC.

J is TRBJ1-2 and V is TRBV19; D gene uncertain. From germline, CDR1 is LNHDA and CDR2 SQIVND (reference sequence). CDR3 length equals 15 residues. V was shortened by 9 bases and J by 3 bases, with 20 bases between the two germline ends. CDR3 DNA sequence: TGTGCCAGCGCCATTCCGGGAGCTAGGGACTATGGCTACACCTTC. Residues: CASAIPGARDYGYTF.

The rearrangement joins TRBV9 to TRBJ1-1, with no clear D. V lost 1 base to trimming and J lost 1 base, with 5 bases between them. Per the germline V gene, CDR1 is SGDLS and CDR2 is YYNGEE. CDR3 length: 13 residues. This CDR3 reads CASSVSGNTEAFF. In DNA form, the CDR3 reads TGTGCCAGCAGCGTATCAGGGAACACTGAAGCTTTCTTT. The complete variable domain, with remaining parts taken from reference TRBV9 and TRBJ1-1, reads DSGVTQTPKHLITATGQRVTLRCSPRSGDLSVYWYQQSLDQGLQFLIQYYNGEERAKGNILERFSAQQFPDLHSELNLSSLELGDSALYFCASSVSGNTEAFFGQGTRLTVV.

The gene calls are TRBV28 and TRBJ1-2; weak D call: TRBD1 (6 bases). The V gene lost 2 bases and the J gene lost 6 bases, with 16 bases spanning the gap. The CDR3 length is 15 residues. Germline V gene sequence: CDR1 MDHEN, CDR2 SYDVKM. CDR3 loop: CASSLGVGAGDGYTF. The DNA of the CDR3 is TGTGCCAGCAGTTTAGGTGTGGGGGCCGGCGATGGCTACACCTTC.

CDR3 amino acids: CATSRDRVEETQYF. CDR3 coding DNA: TGTGCCACCAGCAGAGATCGGGTAGAAGAGACCCAGTACTTC. J is TRBJ2-5 and V is TRBV15; D gene ambiguous. Between the trimmed V and J ends, which lost 0 bases and 3 bases, there was a span of 8 bases. CDR3 size: 14 residues. CDR1 and CDR2 from the germline V gene are LNHNV and YYDKDF (reference sequence).

This rearrangement joins TRBV11-2 to TRBJ2-2; TRBD1 might be the D (5 bases). This CDR3 has 16 amino acids. The germline CDR1 and CDR2 sequences are SGHAT and FQNNGV. V was clipped by 5 bases and J by 2 bases, with 15 bases between them. The CDR3 DNA reads TGTGCCAGCAGCCTCTTTTGGGGCCTTAACACCGGGGAGCTGTTTTTT. This translates into CASSLFWGLNTGELFF.

The chain combines TRBV9 with TRBJ1-1; 7 nucleotides line up with TRBD1. The germline CDR1 and CDR2 sequences are SGDLS and YYNGEE. The CDR3 consists of 15 residues. Germline trimming cut 3 bases from V and 1 base from J; bases unmatched to any gene: 6. CDR3 sequence: CASSAPDRRNTEAFF. DNA for the CDR3: TGTGCCAGCAGCGCCCCGGACAGGAGGAACACTGAAGCTTTCTTT.

The chain is built from TRBV28 and TRBJ1-2, with unresolved D. The germline V and J ends were trimmed by 2 bases and 4 bases, with 11 bases remaining between them. The CDR3 is 14 residues long. Germline-derived CDR1 and CDR2 are MDHEN and SYDVKM. CDR3 sequence (DNA): TGTGCCAGCAGTTTACGTGCGAGGTCCTATGGCTACACCTTC. Its translation: CASSLRARSYGYTF.

CDR3 sequence reads: CASSWSQFSSYNEQFF. CDR3 coding DNA: TGTGCCAGCAGTTGGTCACAGTTTAGCTCCTACAATGAGCAGTTCTTC. The chain carries TRBV27 and TRBJ2-1; the D is unclear. Germline assignment: CDR1 MNHEY and CDR2 SMNVEV (reference sequence). The CDR3 length is 16 residues. V shed 4 bases and J shed 0 bases, with 13 bases lying between them.